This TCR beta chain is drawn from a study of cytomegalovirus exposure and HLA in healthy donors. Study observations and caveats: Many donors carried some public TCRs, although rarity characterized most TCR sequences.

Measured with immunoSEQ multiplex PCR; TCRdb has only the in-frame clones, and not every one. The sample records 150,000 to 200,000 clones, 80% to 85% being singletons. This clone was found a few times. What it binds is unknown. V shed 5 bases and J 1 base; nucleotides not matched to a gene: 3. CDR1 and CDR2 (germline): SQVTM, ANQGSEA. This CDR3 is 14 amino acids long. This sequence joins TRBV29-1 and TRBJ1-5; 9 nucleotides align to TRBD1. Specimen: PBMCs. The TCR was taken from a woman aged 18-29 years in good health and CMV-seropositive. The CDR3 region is CSVKGTGSNQPQHF. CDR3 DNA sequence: TGCAGCGTTAAGGGGACAGGGAGCAATCAGCCCCAGCATTTT.